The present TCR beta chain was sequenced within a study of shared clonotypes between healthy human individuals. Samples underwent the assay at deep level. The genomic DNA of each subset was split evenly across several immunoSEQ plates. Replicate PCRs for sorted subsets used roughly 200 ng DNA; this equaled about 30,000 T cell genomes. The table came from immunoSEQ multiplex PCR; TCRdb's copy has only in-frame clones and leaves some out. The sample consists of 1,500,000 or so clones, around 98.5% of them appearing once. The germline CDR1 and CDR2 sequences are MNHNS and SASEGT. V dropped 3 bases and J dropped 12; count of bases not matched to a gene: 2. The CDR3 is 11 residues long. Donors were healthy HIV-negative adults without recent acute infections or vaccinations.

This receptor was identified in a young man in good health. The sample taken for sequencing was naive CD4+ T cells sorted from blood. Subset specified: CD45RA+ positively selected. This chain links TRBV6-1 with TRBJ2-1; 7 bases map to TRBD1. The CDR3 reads CASSETGRQFF. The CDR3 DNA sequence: TGTGCCAGCAGTGAGACAGGGAGGCAGTTCTTC.